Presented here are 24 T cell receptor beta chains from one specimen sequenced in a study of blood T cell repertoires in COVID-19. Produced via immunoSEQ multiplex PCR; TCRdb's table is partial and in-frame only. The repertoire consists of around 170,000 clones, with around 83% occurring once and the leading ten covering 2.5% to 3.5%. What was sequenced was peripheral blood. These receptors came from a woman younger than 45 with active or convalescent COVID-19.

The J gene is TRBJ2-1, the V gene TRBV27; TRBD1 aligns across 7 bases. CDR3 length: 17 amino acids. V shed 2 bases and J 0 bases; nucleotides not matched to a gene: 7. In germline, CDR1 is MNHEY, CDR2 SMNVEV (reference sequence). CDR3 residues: CASSLPRAGGSYNEQFF. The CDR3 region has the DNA TGTGCCAGCAGTTTACCGAGGGCAGGGGGCTCCTACAATGAGCAGTTCTTC.

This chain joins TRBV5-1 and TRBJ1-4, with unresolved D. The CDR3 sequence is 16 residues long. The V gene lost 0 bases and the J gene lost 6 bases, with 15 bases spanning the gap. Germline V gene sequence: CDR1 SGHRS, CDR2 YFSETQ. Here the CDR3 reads CASSLEAVPVYEKLFF. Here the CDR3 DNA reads TGCGCCAGCAGCTTGGAAGCGGTCCCTGTTTATGAAAAACTGTTTTTT.

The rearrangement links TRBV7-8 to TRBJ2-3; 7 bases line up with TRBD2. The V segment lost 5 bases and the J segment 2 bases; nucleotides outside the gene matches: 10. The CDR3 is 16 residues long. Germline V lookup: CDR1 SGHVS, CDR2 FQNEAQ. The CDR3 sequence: CASSPPRAGYTDTQYF. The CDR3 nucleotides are TGTGCCAGCAGCCCGCCGCGAGCGGGGTACACAGATACGCAGTATTTT.

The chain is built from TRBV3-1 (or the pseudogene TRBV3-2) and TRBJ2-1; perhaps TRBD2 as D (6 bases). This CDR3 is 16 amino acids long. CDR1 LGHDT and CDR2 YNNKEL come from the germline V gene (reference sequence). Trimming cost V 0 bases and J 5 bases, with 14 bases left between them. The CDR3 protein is CASSQEITSFNNEQFF. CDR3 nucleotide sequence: TGTGCCAGCAGCCAAGAAATAACTAGCTTCAACAATGAGCAGTTCTTC.

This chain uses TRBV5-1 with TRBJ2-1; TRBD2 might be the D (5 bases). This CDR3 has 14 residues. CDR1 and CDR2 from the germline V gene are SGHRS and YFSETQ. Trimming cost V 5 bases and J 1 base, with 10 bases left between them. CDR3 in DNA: TGCGCCAGCAGAGAGGGAGAATCCTACAATGAGCAGTTCTTC. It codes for CASREGESYNEQFF. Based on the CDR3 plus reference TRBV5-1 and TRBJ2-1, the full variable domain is KAGVTQTPRYLIKTRGQQVTLSCSPISGHRSVSWYQQTPGQGLQFLFEYFSETQRNKGNFPGRFSGRQFSNSRSEMNVSTLELGDSALYLCASREGESYNEQFFGPGTRLTVL.

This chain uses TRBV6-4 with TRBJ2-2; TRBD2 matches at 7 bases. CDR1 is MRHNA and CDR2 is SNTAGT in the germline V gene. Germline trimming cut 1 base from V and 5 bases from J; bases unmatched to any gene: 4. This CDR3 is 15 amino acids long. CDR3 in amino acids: CASSDFSGPTGELFF. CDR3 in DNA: TGTGCCAGCAGTGACTTTAGCGGGCCAACCGGGGAGCTGTTTTTT.

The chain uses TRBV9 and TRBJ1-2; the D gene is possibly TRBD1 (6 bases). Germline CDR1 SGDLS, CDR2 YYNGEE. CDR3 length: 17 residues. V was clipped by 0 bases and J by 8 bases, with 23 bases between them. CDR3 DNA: TGTGCCAGCAGCGTAGGATCTGAGACAGGAGCAACGGAGGGCTACACCTTC. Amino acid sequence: CASSVGSETGATEGYTF.

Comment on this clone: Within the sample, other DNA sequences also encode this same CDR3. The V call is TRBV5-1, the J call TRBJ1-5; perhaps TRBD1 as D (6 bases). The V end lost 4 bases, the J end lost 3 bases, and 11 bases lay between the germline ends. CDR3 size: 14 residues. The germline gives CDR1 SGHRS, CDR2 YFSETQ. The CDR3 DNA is TGCGCCAGCAGCCCCGGACAGCCCAATCAGCCCCAGCATTTT. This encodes CASSPGQPNQPQHF. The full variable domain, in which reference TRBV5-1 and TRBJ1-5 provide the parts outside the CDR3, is KAGVTQTPRYLIKTRGQQVTLSCSPISGHRSVSWYQQTPGQGLQFLFEYFSETQRNKGNFPGRFSGRQFSNSRSEMNVSTLELGDSALYLCASSPGQPNQPQHFGDGTRLSIL.

The CDR3 loop reads CASSLNRGGAFF. The CDR3, as DNA: TGTGCCAGCAGCTTAAACAGGGGTGGAGCTTTCTTT. The chain links TRBV7-2 to TRBJ1-1, with 7 bases matching TRBD1. The CDR3 length is 12 residues. V shed 2 bases, J shed 10 bases, and the junction held 4 bases outside the gene matches. CDR1 is SGHTA, CDR2 FQGNSA, per germline.

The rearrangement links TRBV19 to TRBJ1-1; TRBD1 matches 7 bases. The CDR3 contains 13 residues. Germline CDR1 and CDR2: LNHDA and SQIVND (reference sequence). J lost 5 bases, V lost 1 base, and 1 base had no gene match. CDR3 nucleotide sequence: TGTGCCAGTAGTATAGGGGACAGAACTGAAGCTTTCTTT. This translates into CASSIGDRTEAFF.

This CDR3 is CASSPGTGALKAPQHF. In DNA, the CDR3 is TGTGCCAGCAGCCCGGGCACAGGGGCCCTCAAGGCTCCCCAGCATTTT. The chain recombines TRBV28 with TRBJ1-5; 7 positions agree with TRBD1. The germline V gene encodes CDR1 MDHEN and CDR2 SYDVKM. Trimming took 6 bases from V and 10 from J; bases not matched to a gene: 18. This CDR3 region has 16 residues.

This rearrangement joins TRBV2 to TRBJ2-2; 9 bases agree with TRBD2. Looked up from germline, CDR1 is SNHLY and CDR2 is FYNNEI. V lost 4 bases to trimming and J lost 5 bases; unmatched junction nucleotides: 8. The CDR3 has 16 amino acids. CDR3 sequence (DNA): TGTGCCAGCAGTGCGACTAGCGGAGGGGGGACCGGGGAGCTGTTTTTT. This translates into CASSATSGGGTGELFF.

The CDR3 DNA follows: TGTGCCAGCAGCCCTCGGGCGGCTAGCGGCTACGAGCAGTACTTC. Its protein product is CASSPRAASGYEQYF. The chain combines TRBV4-2 with TRBJ2-7, with TRBD2 matching over 7 bases. Germline V gives CDR1 LGHNA, CDR2 YNFKEQ. V dropped 4 bases and J dropped 3; count of bases not matched to a gene: 9. This CDR3 comprises 15 residues.

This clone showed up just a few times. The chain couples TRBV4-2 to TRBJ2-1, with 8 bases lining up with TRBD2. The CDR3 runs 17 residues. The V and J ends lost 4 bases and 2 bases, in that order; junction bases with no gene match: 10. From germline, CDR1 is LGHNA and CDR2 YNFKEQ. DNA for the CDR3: TGTGCCAGCAGCCCCCTCTCAGCGGGAGTGGCCTACAATGAGCAGTTCTTC. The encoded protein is CASSPLSAGVAYNEQFF.

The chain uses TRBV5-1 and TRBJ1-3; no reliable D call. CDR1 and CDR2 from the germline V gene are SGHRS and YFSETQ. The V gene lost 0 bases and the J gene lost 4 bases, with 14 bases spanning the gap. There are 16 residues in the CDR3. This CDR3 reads CASSLAGAALGNTIYF. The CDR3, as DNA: TGCGCCAGCAGCTTGGCGGGAGCGGCCCTGGGAAACACCATATATTTT.

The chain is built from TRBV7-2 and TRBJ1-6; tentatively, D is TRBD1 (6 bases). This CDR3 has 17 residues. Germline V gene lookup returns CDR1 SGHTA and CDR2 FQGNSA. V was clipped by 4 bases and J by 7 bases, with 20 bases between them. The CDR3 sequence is CASSWGGSAWGNSPLHF. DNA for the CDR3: TGTGCCAGCAGCTGGGGGGGCAGCGCTTGGGGGAATTCACCCCTCCACTTT.

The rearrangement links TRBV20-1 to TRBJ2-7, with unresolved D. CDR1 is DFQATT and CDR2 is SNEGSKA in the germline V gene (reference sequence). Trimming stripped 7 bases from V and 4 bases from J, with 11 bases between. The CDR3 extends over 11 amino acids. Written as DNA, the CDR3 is TGCAGTGGAGGAGCTGGTTACGAGCAGTACTTC. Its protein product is CSGGAGYEQYF.

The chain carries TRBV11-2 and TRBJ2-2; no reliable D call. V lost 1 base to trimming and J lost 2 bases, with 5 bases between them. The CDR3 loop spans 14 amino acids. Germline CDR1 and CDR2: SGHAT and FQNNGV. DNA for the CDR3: TGTGCCAGCAGCTTAGTCAGAAACACCGGGGAGCTGTTTTTT. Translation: CASSLVRNTGELFF.

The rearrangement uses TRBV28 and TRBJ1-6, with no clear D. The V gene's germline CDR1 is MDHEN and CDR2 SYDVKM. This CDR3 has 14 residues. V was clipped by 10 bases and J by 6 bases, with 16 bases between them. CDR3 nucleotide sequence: TGTGCCACAGGCCGACCGTATTCTAATTCACCCCTCCACTTT. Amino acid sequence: CATGRPYSNSPLHF.

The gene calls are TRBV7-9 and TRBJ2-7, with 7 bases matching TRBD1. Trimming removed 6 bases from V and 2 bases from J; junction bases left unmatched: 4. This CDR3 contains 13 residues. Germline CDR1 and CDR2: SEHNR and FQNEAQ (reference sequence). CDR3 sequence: CASSETGTYEQYF. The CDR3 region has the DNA TGTGCCAGCAGTGAGACAGGGACCTACGAGCAGTACTTC.

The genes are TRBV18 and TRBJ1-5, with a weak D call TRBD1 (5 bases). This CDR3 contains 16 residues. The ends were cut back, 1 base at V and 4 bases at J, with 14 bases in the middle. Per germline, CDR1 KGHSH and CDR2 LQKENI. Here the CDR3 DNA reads TGTGCCAGCTCACCACTGGCAGGGCCTGATAATCAGCCCCAGCATTTT. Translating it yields CASSPLAGPDNQPQHF.

In DNA, the CDR3 is TGTGCCATCAGGACTAGCTCCTACGAGCAGTACTTC. Amino acid sequence: CAIRTSSYEQYF. The genes are TRBV6-5 and TRBJ2-7, with 7 nucleotides matching TRBD2. This CDR3 has 12 residues. In germline, CDR1 is MNHEY, CDR2 SVGAGI. Unmatched junction bases numbered 3, after V lost 10 bases and J lost 0 bases.

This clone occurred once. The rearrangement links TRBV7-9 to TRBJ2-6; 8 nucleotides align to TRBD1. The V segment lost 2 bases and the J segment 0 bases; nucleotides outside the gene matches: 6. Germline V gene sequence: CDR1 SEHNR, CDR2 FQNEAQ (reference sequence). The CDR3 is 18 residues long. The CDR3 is CASSLTGTGYSGANVLTF. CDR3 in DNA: TGTGCCAGCAGCTTAACCGGGACAGGCTACTCTGGGGCCAACGTCCTGACTTTC.

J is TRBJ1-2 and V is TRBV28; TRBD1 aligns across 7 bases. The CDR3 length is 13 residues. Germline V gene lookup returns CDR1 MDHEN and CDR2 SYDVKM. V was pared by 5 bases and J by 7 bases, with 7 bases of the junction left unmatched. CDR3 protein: CASSNRGSLGYTF. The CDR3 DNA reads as TGTGCCAGCAGTAACAGGGGATCCCTTGGCTACACCTTC.